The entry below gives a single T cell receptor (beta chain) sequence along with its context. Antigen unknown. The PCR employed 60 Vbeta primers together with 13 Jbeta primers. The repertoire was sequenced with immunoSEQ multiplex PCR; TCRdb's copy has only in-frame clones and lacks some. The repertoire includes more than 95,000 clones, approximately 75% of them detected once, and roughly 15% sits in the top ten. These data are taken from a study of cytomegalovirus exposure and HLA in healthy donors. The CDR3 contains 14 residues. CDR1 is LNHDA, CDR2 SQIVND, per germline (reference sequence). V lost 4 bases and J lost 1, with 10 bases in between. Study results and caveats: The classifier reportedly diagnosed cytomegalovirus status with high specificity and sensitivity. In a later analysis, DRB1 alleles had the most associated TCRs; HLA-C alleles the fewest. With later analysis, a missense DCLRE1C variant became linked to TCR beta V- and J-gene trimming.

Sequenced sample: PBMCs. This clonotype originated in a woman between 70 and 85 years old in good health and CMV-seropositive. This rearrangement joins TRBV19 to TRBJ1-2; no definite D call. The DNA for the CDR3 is TGTGCCAGTAGTAGGGCCGGGGTTAACTATGGCTACACCTTC. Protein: CASSRAGVNYGYTF.